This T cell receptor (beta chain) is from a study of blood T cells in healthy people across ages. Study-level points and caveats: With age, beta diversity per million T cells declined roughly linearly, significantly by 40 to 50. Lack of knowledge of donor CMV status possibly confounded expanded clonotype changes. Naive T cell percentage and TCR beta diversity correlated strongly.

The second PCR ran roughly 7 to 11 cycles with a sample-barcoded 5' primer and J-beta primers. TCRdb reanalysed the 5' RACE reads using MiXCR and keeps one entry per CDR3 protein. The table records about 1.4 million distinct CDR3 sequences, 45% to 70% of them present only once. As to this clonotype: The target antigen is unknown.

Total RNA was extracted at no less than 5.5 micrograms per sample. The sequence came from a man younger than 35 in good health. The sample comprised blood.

CDR3 loop: CASSQDNGGATDTQYF. CDR3 DNA: TGCGCCAGCAGCCAAGATAACGGGGGGGCAACAGATACGCAGTATTTT. The V and J genes are TRBV4-3 and TRBJ2-3, with 8 bases that match TRBD2. The trim removed 0 bases at V and 3 bases at J, leaving 5 bases unmatched. The germline V gene encodes CDR1 LGHNA and CDR2 YSLEER. This CDR3 has 16 residues.